Presented here are 3 T cell receptor beta chains from one specimen sequenced in a study of blood T cell repertoires in COVID-19. Libraries were prepared by immunoSEQ multiplex PCR; TCRdb keeps only in-frame clonotypes and omits some of them. The data show about 140,000 clones, around 84% seen once. The sequencing sample was made of peripheral blood. The receptors derive from a woman in her fifties or sixties with acute or convalescent COVID-19.

The V call is TRBV10-3, the J call TRBJ2-5, with 8 positions matching TRBD2. This CDR3 is built from 14 residues. Per germline, CDR1 ENHRY and CDR2 SYGVKD. J was trimmed by 1 base and V by 5 bases; bases with no gene match: 3. The chain's CDR3 is CAISRRGVQETQYF. The CDR3 region has the DNA TGTGCCATCAGTCGGCGGGGGGTCCAAGAGACCCAGTACTTC.

The chain has TRBV5-5 and TRBJ1-1, with 7 nucleotides matching TRBD1. Germline trimming cut 4 bases from V and 6 bases from J; bases unmatched to any gene: 6. There are 13 residues in the CDR3. CDR1 SGHKS and CDR2 YYEKEE come from the germline V gene (reference sequence). The CDR3 loop is CASSLRQGAEAFF. The CDR3, as DNA: TGTGCCAGCAGCCTTCGACAGGGCGCTGAAGCTTTCTTT.

The chain couples TRBV5-1 to TRBJ2-1; 12 bases are shared with TRBD2. This CDR3 region has 14 residues. Germline V gives CDR1 SGHRS, CDR2 YFSETQ. V shed 6 bases, J shed 2 bases, and the junction held 0 bases outside the gene matches. The CDR3 sequence: CASTSGGAYNEQFF. CDR3 bases: TGCGCCAGCACTAGCGGGGGGGCCTACAATGAGCAGTTCTTC.